These 2 T cell receptor beta chains share one sample of origin, sequenced in a study of OX40 agonist ivuxolimab in advanced cancers. Repertoires were generated with immunoSEQ multiplex PCR, while TCRdb's copy carries only in-frame clones and drops some. Counted here are about 81,000 clones, approximately 85% occurring once; the ten biggest clones make up 0.2% to 0.25%. This specimen was CD4+ or CD8+ T cells sorted from blood, taken in a trial of the OX40 agonist ivuxolimab. The receptors were gathered from an adult with an advanced solid tumor such as melanoma, head and neck, liver or kidney cancer.

V gene TRBV7-2 combines with J gene TRBJ2-5; the D call may be TRBD1 or TRBD2 (5 bases each). Per the germline V gene, CDR1 is SGHTA and CDR2 is FQGNSA. This CDR3 has 15 amino acids. V was shortened by 4 bases and J by 5 bases, with 17 bases between the two germline ends. The CDR3 DNA is TGTGCCAGCAGCTGGACCGGGACCCCTGGGGAGACCCAGTACTTC. Translated, it gives CASSWTGTPGETQYF. Full variable domain (outside the CDR3, taken from reference TRBV7-2 and TRBJ2-5): GAGVSQSPSNKVTEKGKDVELRCDPISGHTALYWYRQSLGQGLEFLIYFQGNSAPDKSGLPSDRFSAERTGGSVSTLTIQRTQQEDSAVYLCASSWTGTPGETQYFGPGTRLLVL.

This clone appeared once. The chain links TRBV28 to TRBJ2-7; 9 bases map to TRBD2. The CDR3 spans 11 residues. Per the germline V gene, CDR1 is MDHEN and CDR2 is SYDVKM. The junction had 5 bases not matched to a gene; V was cut back by 10 bases and J by 7 bases. In DNA, the CDR3 is TGTGCCACCAAAGCGGGGGGTGAGCAGTACGTC. The encoded protein is CATKAGGEQYV.